This TCR beta chain was sequenced for a study of blood T cell repertoires in COVID-19. As for the study in general: PBMCs, B-cell-depleted T cells, or T cells were the source of the cDNA or gDNA that made up the material.

Germline values: CDR1 SEHNR, CDR2 FQNEAQ (reference sequence). J was trimmed by 3 bases and V by 6 bases; bases with no gene match: 5. CDR3 length equals 14 residues. Study processing details: The authors estimated nucleated cell counts from reference gene primer amplification. Some clones are missing from TCRdb's copy, which holds only in-frame ones; the method was immunoSEQ multiplex PCR. That table supplies the V and J calls and clone size; D and trimming were determined from the DNA. This repertoire shows about 130,000 clones, around 80% found once; its top ten account for 17%. The sample comprised peripheral blood. This TCR was sampled from a young man with COVID-19, enrolled during active disease. This sequence joins TRBV7-9 and TRBJ2-3, with 8 bases fitting TRBD2. The CDR3 loop is CASSSGGWTDTQYF. As DNA, the CDR3 is TGTGCCAGCAGTTCGGGGGGGTGGACAGATACGCAGTATTTT.